A selection of T cell receptor beta chains follows, all from one sample in a study of T cell changes during pregnancy in multiple sclerosis. TCRdb keeps only in-frame clones here, not all; method: immunoSEQ multiplex PCR. The profile shows about 65,000 clones, almost 95% of them singletons. The sequencing used CD8+ T cells from peripheral blood mononuclear cells, collected in the third trimester of pregnancy. Receptors originate from a female donor in good health, enrolled as a control in a pregnancy study. Each CDR3 is given with its conserved first and last residue. The D gene is left open where the match is weak. Some rows mark clone size as missing; the rest say once, few, many or name a class of expanded clone.

V gene	clone size	D gene	J gene	CDR3 DNA	CDR3 protein
TRBV7-3	.	TRBD2	TRBJ2-1	TGTGCCAGCAGCTTCCGGGGGGCCTACAATGAGCAGTTCTTC	CASSFRGAYNEQFF
TRBV10-1	once	TRBD2	TRBJ2-7	TGCGCCAGCAGCAGGACTAGCGGGGGCCTAGCAAGCTCCTACGAGCAGTACTTC	CASSRTSGGLASSYEQYF
TRBV30	.	TRBD1	TRBJ1-2	TGTGCCTGGAGTCCAGACAGGGGGAATGGCTACACCTTC	CAWSPDRGNGYTF
TRBV7-2	.	.	TRBJ2-7	TGTGCCAGCAGTCCGGGGATCGAGCAGTACTTC	CASSPGIEQYF
TRBV6-5	.	TRBD1	TRBJ2-7	TGTGCCAGCAGTTACGAATACAGGGGCTACGAGCAGTACTTC	CASSYEYRGYEQYF
TRBV5-6	.	.	TRBJ1-1	TGTGCCAGCAGGTGGGGGGGAGACACTGAAGCTTTCTTT	CASRWGGDTEAFF
TRBV4-2	.	.	TRBJ1-1	TGTGCCAGCAGCCAAGAATTGTGGCAGGCGAACACTGAAGCTTTCTTT	CASSQELWQANTEAFF
TRBV5-5	once	TRBD1	TRBJ2-7	TGTGCCAGCAGCCCAAGGACAGGGGGCGTGGACGAGCAGTACTTC	CASSPRTGGVDEQYF
TRBV7-2	.	.	TRBJ2-7	TGTGCCAGCAGCTGGGGGCCGAGAACCTACGAGCAGTACTTC	CASSWGPRTYEQYF
TRBV27	.	.	TRBJ1-1	TGTGCCAGCAGTCCAGGGGCGGAGAACACTGAAGCTTTCTTT	CASSPGAENTEAFF
TRBV5-6	.	.	TRBJ2-7	TGTGCCAGCAGCTTCGAGGCCAGCAGCTCCTACGAGCAGTACTTC	CASSFEASSSYEQYF
TRBV9	once	TRBD1	TRBJ1-1	TGTGCCAGCACCCCCGTCAGGGGGCGAATTTTAGCTTTCTTT	CASTPVRGRILAFF
TRBV12-5	.	.	TRBJ1-1	TGTGCTAGTGGTTTGGGGGGAGACACTGAAGCTTTCTTT	CASGLGGDTEAFF
TRBV7-9	.	.	TRBJ1-1	TGTGCCAGCAGCCGGGGGAACACTGAAGCTTTCTTT	CASSRGNTEAFF
TRBV7-8	.	TRBD1	TRBJ1-4	TGTGCCAGCAGCCCAGGGGGGACTAATGAAAAACTGTTTTTT	CASSPGGTNEKLFF
TRBV7-6	.	TRBD2	TRBJ2-7	TGTGCCAGCAGCTTAGCGGAGGGAGGGAAGCCCTACGAGCAGTACTTC	CASSLAEGGKPYEQYF
TRBV15	.	.	TRBJ1-1	TGTGCCACCAGCAGAGTAGACACTGAAGCTTTCTTT	CATSRVDTEAFF
TRBV6-5	.	.	TRBJ1-5	TGTGCCAGCAGTTACGGTCAGGGTGGCAATCAGCCCCAGCATTTT	CASSYGQGGNQPQHF
TRBV6-5	.	TRBD2	TRBJ2-2	TGTGCCAGCAGCTTAGCGGGGGGGGGAACCGGGGAGCTGTTTTTT	CASSLAGGGTGELFF
TRBV6-5	.	.	TRBJ1-5	TGTGCCAGCAGTCCACTAACAGGGTTTAATCAGCCCCAGCATTTT	CASSPLTGFNQPQHF
TRBV14	.	.	TRBJ2-5	TGTGCCAGCAGCCAAGATCGGTTCGAGGAGACCCAGTACTTC	CASSQDRFEETQYF
TRBV27	once	.	TRBJ2-1	TGTGCCACCACTCGCCAAGGGGCAGCACTCTACAATGAGCAGTTCTTC	CATTRQGAALYNEQFF
TRBV27	once	.	TRBJ2-3	TGTGCCAGCAGTTTAGTAAGATTGGTACGGGGGTTCACAGATACGCAGTATTTT	CASSLVRLVRGFTDTQYF
TRBV4-3	once	TRBD1	TRBJ2-7	TGCGCCAGCAGCCAAGACTGGGACAGTGAGCTACGAGAGCAGTACTTC	CASSQDWDSELREQYF
TRBV7-9	.	.	TRBJ1-1	TGTGCCAGCAGCCGAGATCCGAACACTGAAGCTTTCTTT	CASSRDPNTEAFF
TRBV20-1	.	.	TRBJ2-7	TGCAGTGCCGCGAATTCCTACGAGCAGTACTTC	CSAANSYEQYF
TRBV27	.	.	TRBJ1-1	TGTGCCAGCGGTGGGGCTAGTGACACTGAAGCTTTCTTT	CASGGASDTEAFF
TRBV7-9	.	.	TRBJ1-6	TGTGCCAGCAGCGGGGACAACGCGCCGCTTGGTTCACCCCTCCACTTT	CASSGDNAPLGSPLHF
TRBV5-6	.	TRBD1	TRBJ2-6	TGTGCCAGCAGCTTGGAGTCAGGGGGCTTTTCTGGGGCCAACGTCCTGACTTTC	CASSLESGGFSGANVLTF
TRBV19	once	TRBD1	TRBJ1-5	TGTGCCAGTAGTATTGGGGACAGGCCGGGCAATCAGCCCCAGCATTTT	CASSIGDRPGNQPQHF
TRBV7-9	once	.	TRBJ2-7	TGTGCCAGCAGCTCTACATCGGGGGTCGAGCAGTACTTC	CASSSTSGVEQYF
TRBV5-1	.	TRBD1	TRBJ1-5	TGCGCCAGCAGCTTGGAGGGACAGGGCAATCAGCCCCAGCATTTT	CASSLEGQGNQPQHF
TRBV27	.	TRBD1	TRBJ1-2	TGTGCCAGCAGCGGTGGACAGGGGGCCTCTGGCTACACCTTC	CASSGGQGASGYTF
TRBV29-1	.	.	TRBJ2-2	TGCAGCGTTGGGGAGGGGGGGTCGAACACCGGGGAGCTGTTTTTT	CSVGEGGSNTGELFF
TRBV7-9	.	.	TRBJ2-3	TGTGCCAGCAGCTCATTAACTAGTGCCGCAGATACGCAGTATTTT	CASSSLTSAADTQYF
TRBV4-3	.	TRBD2	TRBJ2-3	TGCGCCAGCAGTTCGCTCAGCGGGGTGAGCACAGATACGCAGTATTTT	CASSSLSGVSTDTQYF
TRBV14	.	.	TRBJ1-2	TGTGCCAGCAGCCCGAGGAGTGGCTACTATGGCTACACCTTC	CASSPRSGYYGYTF
TRBV30	.	.	TRBJ2-7	TGTGCCTGGAGACAGGGGAGCGGGTACGAGCAGTACTTC	CAWRQGSGYEQYF
TRBV9	once	.	TRBJ2-5	TGTGCCAGCAGCGCAAACCAAGAGACCCAGTACTTC	CASSANQETQYF
TRBV30	few	.	TRBJ1-6	TGTGCCTGGAGTGTACTTACGGGGGAAAGCACACCCCTCCACTTT	CAWSVLTGESTPLHF
TRBV19	.	.	TRBJ2-7	TGTGCCAGTAGTGCCCCCGGGACATTGAACTACGAGCAGTACTTC	CASSAPGTLNYEQYF
TRBV10-3	.	TRBD1	TRBJ1-1	TGTGCCATCAGTGAAGGGACAGTGGGGACTGAAGCTTTCTTT	CAISEGTVGTEAFF
TRBV9	.	TRBD1	TRBJ2-1	TGTGCCAGCAGCGTATCCTCCCTCGCGGGACAGGCCTACAATGAGCAGTTCTTC	CASSVSSLAGQAYNEQFF
TRBV6-5	.	.	TRBJ1-1	TGTGCCAGCAGCATTCCCGGGGAGCACACTGAAGCTTTCTTT	CASSIPGEHTEAFF
TRBV7-2	.	.	TRBJ2-7	TGTGCCAGCAGCCTTGGACTCAGGGGAGAGAACGAGCAGTACTTC	CASSLGLRGENEQYF
TRBV7-3	.	TRBD2	TRBJ2-5	TGTGCCAGCAGCTTAAGGCGGGGGGCCGCAGAGACCCAGTACTTC	CASSLRRGAAETQYF
TRBV27	.	TRBD1	TRBJ1-5	TGTGCCAGCAACGCCGGGACAGGGGATCAGCCCCAGCATTTT	CASNAGTGDQPQHF
TRBV19	few	TRBD1	TRBJ1-1	TGTGCCAGTAGTATATCCGGGACAGCCGAAGCTTTCTTT	CASSISGTAEAFF
TRBV15	.	TRBD2	TRBJ2-3	TGTGCCACCAGGCAGCCTAGCGGGGGTCCAGATACGCAGTATTTT	CATRQPSGGPDTQYF
TRBV9	once	TRBD1	TRBJ2-7	TGTGCCAGCAGTCGGACAGGGTACGGGTACGAGCAGTACTTC	CASSRTGYGYEQYF
TRBV19	.	.	TRBJ2-1	TGTGCCAGTAGTGAACAGGAGAGCTCCTACAATGAGCAGTTCTTC	CASSEQESSYNEQFF
TRBV4-2	.	TRBD2	TRBJ2-1	TGTGCCAGCAGCCAAGATCGGGGTAGCGGGGGGGAGTATGAGCAGTTCTTC	CASSQDRGSGGEYEQFF
TRBV6-1	.	TRBD1	TRBJ1-5	TGTGCCAGCAGTGAGACCGGGACAGCAACCTATAGCAATCAGCCCCAGCATTTT	CASSETGTATYSNQPQHF
TRBV9	.	.	TRBJ1-5	TGTGCCAGTGGGGGGGGGCATCAGCCCCAGCATTTT	CASGGGHQPQHF
TRBV4-2	.	.	TRBJ1-4	TGTGCCAGCAGCCAAGATAAGGGAGGAAATGAAAAACTGTTTTTT	CASSQDKGGNEKLFF
TRBV4-1	once	TRBD1	TRBJ1-2	TGCGCCAGCAGCCCATGGACAGGCCCTCGGGGGAACTATGGCTACACCTTC	CASSPWTGPRGNYGYTF
TRBV7-2	.	TRBD2	TRBJ2-6	TGTGCCAGCAGCTCCCGCCATAGCGGGGGGGCGGGGGCCAACGTCCTGACTTTC	CASSSRHSGGAGANVLTF
TRBV2	.	.	TRBJ1-1	TGTGCCAGCAGTGAACGGGGGAACACTGAAGCTTTCTTT	CASSERGNTEAFF